Presented here are 14 T cell receptor beta chains from one specimen sequenced in a study of blood T cell repertoires in COVID-19. TCRdb keeps only in-frame clones here, not all; method: immunoSEQ multiplex PCR. This sample has around 500,000 clones; around 89% occur once, and the top ten carry roughly 1.9%. The sequenced sample was PBMCs or T cells enriched from blood (not recorded which). These receptors were taken from a woman aged 40 to 55 who had recovered from COVID-19.

The chain joins TRBV11-3 to TRBJ2-2, with D unresolved. Trimming shortened V by 5 bases and J by 1 base, and 2 bases separated the two germline ends. CDR1 is SGHNT and CDR2 is YENEEA in the germline V gene. The CDR3 length is 12 residues. CDR3 nucleotides: TGTGCCAGCAGCCAGAACACCGGGGAGCTGTTTTTT. It yields the protein CASSQNTGELFF.

The table lists this clone with a count of one. The chain has TRBV18 and TRBJ1-1; no clear D gene. Trimming removed 6 bases from V and 0 bases from J, with 14 bases in between. This CDR3 is built from 15 residues. CDR1 and CDR2 (germline): KGHSH, LQKENI. CDR3 region: CASSRSPLLNTEAFF. DNA for the CDR3: TGTGCCAGCTCGCGCTCCCCTCTATTGAACACTGAAGCTTTCTTT.

The rearrangement uses TRBV27 and TRBJ2-1, with 7 bases identical to TRBD2. There are 15 residues in the CDR3. J was trimmed by 4 bases and V by 3 bases; bases with no gene match: 6. Germline-derived CDR1 and CDR2 are MNHEY and SMNVEV (reference sequence). For the CDR3, the DNA is TGTGCCAGCAGTTTTTTGGGGGGGGGATACAATGAGCAGTTCTTC. Protein: CASSFLGGGYNEQFF.

The J gene is TRBJ2-5, the V gene TRBV6-4, with unresolved D. Germline V gene lookup returns CDR1 MRHNA and CDR2 SNTAGT. Trimming removed 2 bases from V and 5 bases from J, with 24 bases in between. The CDR3 has 18 amino acids. The CDR3 is CASSDLLTWLLNGETQYF. CDR3 nucleotides: TGTGCCAGCAGTGACCTTTTGACTTGGCTATTGAACGGTGAGACCCAGTACTTC.

The V call is TRBV6-5, the J call TRBJ1-6; possibly TRBD1 for D (6 bases). The germline V gene has CDR1 MNHEY and CDR2 SVGAGI. The CDR3 is 15 residues long. V gave up 7 bases and J gave up 7 bases, with 17 bases separating them. CDR3 in amino acids: CASTLSRQVNSPLHF. The CDR3 DNA follows: TGTGCCAGCACCTTAAGTAGACAGGTGAATTCACCCCTCCACTTT.

The rearrangement uses TRBV7-8 and TRBJ2-3; D perhaps matches TRBD1 (6 bases). Between the trimmed V and J ends, which lost 5 bases and 4 bases, there was a span of 19 bases. CDR1 and CDR2 from the germline V gene are SGHVS and FQNEAQ. The CDR3 totals 16 residues. CDR3 region: CASSQLYNTGPDTQYF. The CDR3 bases are TGTGCCAGCAGCCAACTATACAATACAGGGCCAGATACGCAGTATTTT.

This chain links TRBV18 with TRBJ2-1; 9 nucleotides match TRBD2. This CDR3 is 19 amino acids long. The germline V gene has CDR1 KGHSH and CDR2 LQKENI. Germline trimming cut 2 bases from V and 1 base from J; bases unmatched to any gene: 12. The CDR3 region is CASSPSLAGFLTSYNEQFF. CDR3 nucleotide sequence: TGTGCCAGCTCACCATCTCTAGCGGGATTCCTAACTTCCTACAATGAGCAGTTCTTC.

This rearrangement joins TRBV18 to TRBJ2-7, with D hard to call. Looked up from germline, CDR1 is KGHSH and CDR2 is LQKENI. CDR3 length: 15 amino acids. V lost 2 bases to trimming and J lost 2 bases, with 13 bases between them. The CDR3 DNA sequence: TGTGCCAGCTCACCAGATCTAGATCACACCTACGAGCAGTACTTC. This sequence encodes CASSPDLDHTYEQYF.

The rearrangement uses TRBV18 and TRBJ2-7; a weak D match, TRBD1 (6 bases). The V gene's germline CDR1 is KGHSH and CDR2 LQKENI. This CDR3 is 14 amino acids long. V shed 3 bases and J shed 0 bases, with 9 bases lying between them. DNA of the CDR3: TGTGCCAGCTCACCCCGGGACAACTCCTACGAGCAGTACTTC. Its protein product is CASSPRDNSYEQYF. Looking up the rest from reference TRBV18 and TRBJ2-7 gives the full variable domain: NAGVMQNPRHLVRRRGQEARLRCSPMKGHSHVYWYRQLPEEGLKFMVYLQKENIIDESGMPKERFSAEFPKEGPSILRIQQVVRGDSAAYFCASSPRDNSYEQYFGPGTRLTVT.

V and J are TRBV4-3 and TRBJ2-1; 7 nucleotides line up with TRBD2. The trim removed 6 bases at V and 9 bases at J, leaving 8 bases unmatched. CDR1 is LGHNA and CDR2 is YSLEER in the germline V gene. The CDR3 sequence is 13 residues long. CDR3 nucleotides: TGCGCCAGCAGACAAAGGGGAGGGTCTGAGCAGTTCTTC. Amino acid sequence: CASRQRGGSEQFF.

The chain employs TRBV4-1 and TRBJ1-1; D is unclear. The germline V gene encodes CDR1 MGHRA and CDR2 YSYEKL. The CDR3 sequence is 14 residues long. V lost 4 bases, J lost 0 bases, and 9 bases lay in between. For the CDR3, the DNA is TGCGCCAGCAGCCTAAGAGAAATGAACACTGAAGCTTTCTTT. Translating gives CASSLREMNTEAFF.

The count of this clone is one. The chain carries TRBV12-5 and TRBJ1-2; 7 bases are shared with TRBD1. The CDR3 spans 15 residues. Germline-derived CDR1 and CDR2 are LGHNT and FRNRAP. V shed 2 bases and J 8 bases; nucleotides not matched to a gene: 11. CDR3 sequence (DNA): TGTGCTAGTGGTTTGACAGGGGTGGCAACGGGCGGCTACACCTTC. As protein: CASGLTGVATGGYTF. Full variable domain (missing parts from reference TRBV12-5 and TRBJ1-2): DARVTQTPRHKVTEMGQEVTMRCQPILGHNTVFWYRQTMMQGLELLAYFRNRAPLDDSGMPKDRFSAEMPDATLATLKIQPSEPRDSAVYFCASGLTGVATGGYTFGSGTRLTVV.

The V and J genes are TRBV10-1 and TRBJ2-5; 7 bases line up with TRBD2. J gave up 1 base and V 5 bases, and 4 bases lay outside the gene matches. Per germline, CDR1 WNHNN and CDR2 SYGVQD (reference sequence). The CDR3 is made up of 14 amino acids. The CDR3 reads CASSKSGTQETQYF. The CDR3 coding sequence is TGCGCCAGCAGTAAGAGCGGGACCCAAGAGACCCAGTACTTC.

V is TRBV5-5 and J is TRBJ1-1, with TRBD1 as a possible D gene (6 bases). The CDR3 is made up of 13 amino acids. Germline loops: CDR1 SGHKS, CDR2 YYEKEE (reference sequence). Trimming removed 2 bases at V and 6 bases at J, with 11 bases between. CDR3 sequence reads: CASSFIWGPEAFF. Here the CDR3 DNA reads TGTGCCAGCAGCTTTATTTGGGGGCCTGAAGCTTTCTTT.